The 26 T cell receptor beta chains below were found in one sample sequenced in a study of beta chain features in type 1 diabetes. Expressed TCRB transcripts were sequenced, since all the RNA that had been isolated was reverse transcribed. Libraries were prepared by immunoSEQ multiplex PCR; TCRdb keeps only in-frame clonotypes and omits some of them. The sample shows 900,000 or so clones, roughly 15% of them seen only once. Sequencing used naive CD4+ T cells from blood. Receptors were obtained from a woman aged 18-29 years in good health.

There are a few counts of this clone. The chain couples TRBV5-1 to TRBJ2-2; no firm D call. Between the trimmed V and J ends, which lost 4 bases and 1 base, there was a span of 8 bases. The CDR3 loop spans 14 amino acids. The germline CDR1 and CDR2 sequences are SGHRS and YFSETQ. CDR3 nucleotides: TGCGCCAGCAGCCCGAGCTTGAACACCGGGGAGCTGTTTTTT. Translation gives CASSPSLNTGELFF.

This clone turned up a few times. This rearrangement joins TRBV4-3 to TRBJ1-3; 7 bases fit TRBD1. The trim removed 1 base at V and 4 bases at J, leaving 4 bases unmatched. Germline V gives CDR1 LGHNA, CDR2 YSLEER. The CDR3 totals 15 residues. CDR3 sequence: CASSQGYRGGNTIYF. The CDR3 region has the DNA TGCGCCAGCAGCCAAGGATACAGGGGCGGAAACACCATATATTTT.

The chain has TRBV5-1 and TRBJ2-1; 10 nucleotides align to TRBD2. This CDR3 is 16 amino acids long. The ends lost 0 bases at V and 5 bases at J; junction bases unmatched: 5. Germline V gives CDR1 SGHRS, CDR2 YFSETQ. The CDR3 reads CASSLALAGGHNEQFF. CDR3 DNA: TGCGCCAGCAGCTTGGCTTTAGCGGGAGGTCACAATGAGCAGTTCTTC.

This clone was picked up a small number of times. The rearrangement uses TRBV11-2 and TRBJ2-1, with 9 nucleotides matching TRBD2. Germline-derived CDR1 and CDR2 are SGHAT and FQNNGV. Unmatched junction bases numbered 9, after V lost 6 bases and J lost 6 bases. This CDR3 is built from 15 residues. The DNA for the CDR3 is TGTGCCAGCAGTGGTTTGGGGACTAGCTCCAATGAGCAGTTCTTC. It specifies CASSGLGTSSNEQFF.

This clone occurred a few times. The J gene is TRBJ2-3, the V gene TRBV4-3, with a weak D call TRBD1 (6 bases). From germline, CDR1 is LGHNA and CDR2 YSLEER. Trimming left V 4 bases short and J 4 bases short, with 15 bases between. The CDR3 runs 15 residues. CDR3 amino acids: CASSPRTEGADTQYF. CDR3 DNA sequence: TGCGCCAGCAGCCCCCGGACAGAGGGGGCAGATACGCAGTATTTT.

This clone showed up just a few times. This chain links TRBV28 with TRBJ2-1; perhaps TRBD2 as D (6 bases). Trimming took 4 bases from V and 0 from J, leaving 22 bases between them. This CDR3 has 19 residues. Looked up from germline, CDR1 is MDHEN and CDR2 is SYDVKM. Here the CDR3 reads CASSSRGSGYPSSYNEQFF. CDR3 coding DNA: TGTGCCAGCAGTTCCCGGGGGAGCGGATACCCCAGCTCCTACAATGAGCAGTTCTTC.

This clone was seen more than once but under ten times. The chain carries TRBV2 and TRBJ2-7; D call uncertain. Germline V gene lookup returns CDR1 SNHLY and CDR2 FYNNEI. The CDR3 length is 12 residues. With 5 bases removed from V and 2 bases from J, the gap between germline ends came to 7 bases. CDR3 sequence reads: CASSPTAYEQYF. The CDR3 region has the DNA TGTGCCAGCAGTCCAACGGCCTACGAGCAGTACTTC.

The gene calls are TRBV19 and TRBJ2-1; TRBD2 matches at 12 bases. CDR1 and CDR2 (germline): LNHDA, SQIVND (reference sequence). Losses at the gene ends were 3 bases for V and 3 bases for J; bases not matched to a gene: 15. This CDR3 has 20 amino acids. The CDR3 nucleotides are TGTGCCAGTAGTATGGCTCTAGCGGGAGGGCCGCGGATCCGCTACAATGAGCAGTTCTTC. Translated: CASSMALAGGPRIRYNEQFF.

The V call is TRBV18, the J call TRBJ1-2; TRBD1 matches at 8 bases. Trimming took 3 bases from V and 3 from J; bases not matched to a gene: 3. The germline V gene encodes CDR1 KGHSH and CDR2 LQKENI. The CDR3 spans 14 residues. The CDR3 sequence is CASSPLQGDYGYTF. In DNA, the CDR3 is TGTGCCAGCTCACCCCTACAGGGGGACTATGGCTACACCTTC.

This clone turned up a few times. This rearrangement joins TRBV28 to TRBJ2-1; TRBD2 matches 9 bases. The germline gives CDR1 MDHEN, CDR2 SYDVKM. Losses at the gene ends were 6 bases for V and 0 bases for J; bases not matched to a gene: 9. The CDR3 spans 17 residues. The CDR3, as DNA: TGTGCCAGCAGATCCCCGGGACTAGCAGACTCCTACAATGAGCAGTTCTTC. It codes for CASRSPGLADSYNEQFF.

The rearrangement links TRBV4-2 to TRBJ2-2; 7 positions agree with TRBD2. From germline, CDR1 is LGHNA and CDR2 YNFKEQ. The CDR3 spans 15 residues. Germline trimming cut 1 base from V and 6 bases from J; bases unmatched to any gene: 5. CDR3 coding DNA: TGTGCCAGCAGCCAAGGGACTAGTTGGGCCGGGGAGCTGTTTTTT. This sequence encodes CASSQGTSWAGELFF.

This clone was recorded a few times. The chain recombines TRBV27 with TRBJ1-1; 12 nucleotides line up with TRBD1. Germline CDR1 reads MNHEY; CDR2 reads SMNVEV (reference sequence). CDR3 length: 15 amino acids. With 2 bases clipped from V and 5 bases from J, the junction kept 3 bases outside the gene matches. The CDR3 reads CASSLGTGGKTEAFF. The CDR3 DNA reads as TGTGCCAGCAGTTTAGGGACAGGGGGCAAGACTGAAGCTTTCTTT.

This clone appeared a few times. The chain combines TRBV7-9 with TRBJ1-1, with 7 bases fitting TRBD1. CDR3 length equals 16 residues. Trimming at V came to 2 bases and at J to 2 bases, leaving 8 bases not matched to a gene. Germline loops: CDR1 SEHNR, CDR2 FQNEAQ (reference sequence). CDR3 in DNA: TGTGCCAGCAGCTTAATTAGGGGGCAGGCTAACACTGAAGCTTTCTTT. This gives the protein CASSLIRGQANTEAFF.

DNA of the CDR3: TGTGCCAGCTCACGAGGCACAGGTAATGAAAAACTGTTTTTT. Translating gives CASSRGTGNEKLFF. The gene calls are TRBV18 and TRBJ1-4; weak D call: TRBD1 (5 bases). V was pared by 4 bases and J by 4 bases, with 10 bases between. CDR1 and CDR2 from the germline V gene are KGHSH and LQKENI. CDR3 length: 14 amino acids.

The J gene is TRBJ1-1, the V gene TRBV27, with 11 bases identical to TRBD1. This CDR3 spans 19 amino acids. J gave up 3 bases and V 3 bases, and 15 bases lay outside the gene matches. The germline gives CDR1 MNHEY, CDR2 SMNVEV (reference sequence). CDR3 coding DNA: TGTGCCAGCAGTTTTCGGACAGGGGGCCCGCCGAACGAGTACACTGAAGCTTTCTTT. It specifies CASSFRTGGPPNEYTEAFF.

In its sample, this clone was seen a few times. V is TRBV6-1 and J is TRBJ1-1; D unclear. The CDR3 runs to 13 residues. Trimming removed 4 bases from V and 5 bases from J, with 11 bases in between. Germline CDR1 reads MNHNS; CDR2 reads SASEGT. The CDR3 DNA sequence: TGTGCCAGCAGTGTACAGTCCACAACTGAAGCTTTCTTT. Its protein is CASSVQSTTEAFF.

The chain has TRBV27 and TRBJ2-7; TRBD2 agrees at 15 bases. This CDR3 contains 17 residues. From germline, CDR1 is MNHEY and CDR2 SMNVEV (reference sequence). The V segment lost 5 bases and the J segment 8 bases; nucleotides outside the gene matches: 13. CDR3 nucleotides: TGTGCCAGCAGTCCTCCACGGACTAGCGGGAGGGCCTATAAGCAGTACTTC. It yields the protein CASSPPRTSGRAYKQYF.

This clone was seen more than once but under ten times. J is TRBJ2-7 and V is TRBV14; 8 bases are a match to TRBD2. The length of the CDR3 is 14 residues. In germline, CDR1 is SGHDN, CDR2 FVKESK. Germline trimming cut 2 bases from V and 6 bases from J; bases unmatched to any gene: 6. CDR3 nucleotides: TGTGCCAGCAGCCAACCGGGACTAGTAGCCGAGCAGTACTTC. It yields the protein CASSQPGLVAEQYF.

The chain links TRBV19 to TRBJ1-1, with D hard to call. CDR3 length: 14 residues. Trimming took 5 bases from V and 1 from J, leaving 11 bases between them. The V gene's germline CDR1 is LNHDA and CDR2 SQIVND (reference sequence). In DNA form, the CDR3 reads TGTGCCAGTAGTCCCCCCGGGCGGAACACTGAAGCTTTCTTT. Amino acids: CASSPPGRNTEAFF.

This clone has just a few counts. V usage is TRBV4-2 and J usage is TRBJ2-1, with D perhaps matching TRBD2 (5 bases). The germline V gene has CDR1 LGHNA and CDR2 YNFKEQ. The CDR3 contains 15 residues. V gave up 8 bases and J gave up 2 bases, with 16 bases separating them. This CDR3 is CASEPGKGTYNEQFF. For the CDR3, the DNA is TGTGCCAGCGAGCCGGGGAAAGGGACCTACAATGAGCAGTTCTTC.

There are a few counts of this clone. The CDR3 sequence: CASSLTYLGETQYF. The CDR3 region has the DNA TGTGCCAGCAGCTTAACCTATCTAGGGGAGACCCAGTACTTC. The gene calls are TRBV7-2 and TRBJ2-5; D is uncertain. V shed 2 bases and J shed 5 bases, with 12 bases lying between them. The CDR3 runs to 14 residues. CDR1 SGHTA and CDR2 FQGNSA come from the germline V gene.

V and J are TRBV27 and TRBJ2-1, with D possibly matching TRBD2 (5 bases). The CDR3 has 17 amino acids. With 0 bases removed from V and 4 bases from J, the gap between germline ends came to 16 bases. The germline V gene has CDR1 MNHEY and CDR2 SMNVEV (reference sequence). As DNA, the CDR3 is TGTGCCAGCAGTTTATCCGCTAGCTTAAGGGTATACAATGAGCAGTTCTTC. Its protein is CASSLSASLRVYNEQFF.

This clone showed up just a few times. This sequence joins TRBV28 and TRBJ1-2; 10 nucleotides agree with TRBD1. V shed 5 bases and J 4 bases; nucleotides not matched to a gene: 10. CDR3 size: 16 residues. Germline-derived CDR1 and CDR2 are MDHEN and SYDVKM. The CDR3 bases are TGTGCCAGCAGTACCCTGGGACAGGGGCTCGGCTATGGCTACACCTTC. Its protein product is CASSTLGQGLGYGYTF.

The chain joins TRBV4-1 to TRBJ2-7; the D gene is possibly TRBD1 (5 bases). Trimming shortened V by 0 bases and J by 5 bases, and 11 bases separated the two germline ends. The CDR3 length is 14 residues. Germline V gives CDR1 MGHRA, CDR2 YSYEKL. CDR3 sequence (DNA): TGCGCCAGCAGCCAAGATAGTCTGGGGCACGAGCAGTACTTC. Protein: CASSQDSLGHEQYF.

The V and J genes are TRBV5-1 and TRBJ2-5; the match to TRBD2 covers 7 bases. The DNA end lines up better with TRBJ2-7; the J call may be wrong. Per germline, CDR1 SGHRS and CDR2 YFSETQ. The CDR3 spans 14 residues. The CDR3 reads CASSLNGGSYEQYF. As DNA, the CDR3 is TGCGCCAGCAGCCTTAATGGCGGGAGCTACGAGCAGTACTTC.

The V gene is TRBV28, the J gene TRBJ1-2; D is undetermined. From germline, CDR1 is MDHEN and CDR2 SYDVKM. The CDR3 spans 16 residues. Trimming took off 2 bases at V and 0 bases at J, with 13 bases between the two ends. This CDR3 reads CASSLLLAGTNYGYTF. The DNA for the CDR3 is TGTGCCAGCAGTTTACTTTTGGCAGGCACTAACTATGGCTACACCTTC.